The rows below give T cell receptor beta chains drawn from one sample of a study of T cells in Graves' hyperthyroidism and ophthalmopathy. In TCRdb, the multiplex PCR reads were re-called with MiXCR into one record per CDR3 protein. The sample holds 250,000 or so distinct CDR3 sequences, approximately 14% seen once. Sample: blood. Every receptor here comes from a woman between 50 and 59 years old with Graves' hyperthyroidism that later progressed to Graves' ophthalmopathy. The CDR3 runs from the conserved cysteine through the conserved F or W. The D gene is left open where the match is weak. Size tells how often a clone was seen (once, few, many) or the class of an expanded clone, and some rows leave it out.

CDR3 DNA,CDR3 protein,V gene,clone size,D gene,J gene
TGTGCCAGTAGTAAGGCGGGACGTAGGAACACTGAAGCTTTCTTT,CASSKAGRRNTEAFF,TRBV19,-,-,TRBJ1-1
TGTGCCAGCAGCTTAGCGGGTAACAATGAGCAGTTCTTC,CASSLAGNNEQFF,TRBV7-2,many,-,TRBJ2-1
TGTGCCAGCAGTTTATCGGACAGCTACTACGAGCAGTACTTC,CASSLSDSYYEQYF,TRBV28,many,-,TRBJ2-7
TGTGCCAGCATGACAGGGGGGTGGGGGGATGGCTACACCTTC,CASMTGGWGDGYTF,TRBV6-1,-,TRBD1,TRBJ1-2
TGTGCCAGCAGTGCGCACCCAACAGGGGTGGATACGCAGTATTTT,CASSAHPTGVDTQYF,TRBV2,many,TRBD1,TRBJ2-3
TGTGCCAGCAGTTGGGCCTTCTACATGAACACTGAAGCTTTCTTT,CASSWAFYMNTEAFF,TRBV6-1,many,-,TRBJ1-1
TGTGCCAGCGATTCGAAAGGAAGGCACTACTTC,CASDSKGRHYF,TRBV2,-,-,TRBJ2-7
TGCGCCAGCAGCTTGACTCTCTCTGGGGCCAACGTCCTGACTTTC,CASSLTLSGANVLTF,TRBV5-1,few,-,TRBJ2-6
TGTGCCAGCAGGGAGAACGCGGGACTAGCGGAGACCCAGTACTTC,CASRENAGLAETQYF,TRBV6-1,many,TRBD2,TRBJ2-5
TGTGCCAGCAGCCCCACCGGGACAGGGGGTTGGGGCTACACCTTC,CASSPTGTGGWGYTF,TRBV7-9,many,TRBD1,TRBJ1-2
TGTGCCAGCTCCCGTTCCTCGACAGGGGTCCATGAGCAGTTCTTC,CASSRSSTGVHEQFF,TRBV2,many,TRBD1,TRBJ2-1
TGTGCCAGCAGCCAAGATAAGGCGGGCAGGGGGCGCGCAGATACGCAGTATTTT,CASSQDKAGRGRADTQYF,TRBV3-1,many,TRBD1,TRBJ2-3
TGTGCCACCAGTGGAGGAGGGGTCGGGTCTGAAGCTTTCTTT,CATSGGGVGSEAFF,TRBV24-1,-,-,TRBJ1-1
TGTGCCAGCAGCCCAGACAGGGGGCAGAATCAGCCCCAGCATTTT,CASSPDRGQNQPQHF,TRBV7-6,-,TRBD1,TRBJ1-5
TGCGCCAGCAGCCGGCCCGGGGGGACCCAGTACTTC,CASSRPGGTQYF,TRBV4-1,-,-,TRBJ2-5
TGTGCCAGCAGTTCCGCAGAGTCCTACAATGAGCAGTTCTTC,CASSSAESYNEQFF,TRBV2,many,-,TRBJ2-1
TGTGCCAGCAGTCTATCTCCGGGACAGGGGGCATCCTACAATGAGCAGTTCTTC,CASSLSPGQGASYNEQFF,TRBV28,many,TRBD1,TRBJ2-1
TGTGCCTGGAGCCTAGCGGGAAGCAATGAGCAGTTCTTC,CAWSLAGSNEQFF,TRBV30,many,TRBD2,TRBJ2-1
TGCAGTGCTAGATCGGCTAGCGGGAGCTACGAGCAGTACTTC,CSARSASGSYEQYF,TRBV20-1,many,TRBD2,TRBJ2-7
TGTGCCAGCAGTCCCCCAGGACAGGGATATCAGCCCCAGCATTTT,CASSPPGQGYQPQHF,TRBV6-1,-,TRBD1,TRBJ1-5
TGTGCCAGCAGGGAGAGGACCGAGCCCCAGCATTTT,CASRERTEPQHF,TRBV2,many,-,TRBJ1-5
TGTGCCAGCAGCTTTCTCGGGGACACCGGGGAGCTGTTTTTT,CASSFLGDTGELFF,TRBV5-6,-,-,TRBJ2-2
TGTGCCAGCAGCTTGGAGATTACTAATGAAAAACTGTTTTTT,CASSLEITNEKLFF,TRBV5-6,-,-,TRBJ1-4
TGTGCCACCCGGGGATCCTCTACCCTCTACAATGAGCAGTTCTTC,CATRGSSTLYNEQFF,TRBV28,many,-,TRBJ2-1
TGTGCCAGCAGGGAGTGGGGGGTTAATTCACCCCTCCACTTT,CASREWGVNSPLHF,TRBV2,many,-,TRBJ1-6
TGCAGTGCGAGGGACAGCCGGCGGTATGGCTACACCTTC,CSARDSRRYGYTF,TRBV20-1,many,TRBD1,TRBJ1-2
TGTGCCAGCAGCCAACCAGGGGTCACTGGGGCCAACGTCCTGACTTTC,CASSQPGVTGANVLTF,TRBV5-8,few,-,TRBJ2-6
TGTGCCAGCAGGGAAGTCGTTGAGCAGTTCTTC,CASREVVEQFF,TRBV2,many,-,TRBJ2-1
TGTGCCAGCAGTCCTACTAGCGGGGGCTACAATGAGCAGTTCTTC,CASSPTSGGYNEQFF,TRBV28,many,TRBD2,TRBJ2-1
TGTGCCAGCAGTGAGACAGCTCTCAATGATGTGTCTCCAAGCGGGCAGTTCTTC,CASSETALNDVSPSGQFF,TRBV2,many,-,TRBJ2-1
TGCAGTGCTAGAGGTCGAACGAGGGATACGCAGTATTTT,CSARGRTRDTQYF,TRBV20-1,many,-,TRBJ2-3
TGCGCCAGCATGCGGGCGGGTATGGAGACGCAGTATTTT,CASMRAGMETQYF,TRBV5-1,many,-,TRBJ2-3
TGTGCCAGCAGGGGAGGGACTAATGAAAAACTGTTTTTT,CASRGGTNEKLFF,TRBV28,many,-,TRBJ1-4
TGTGCCACCAGTGATTTTATAGGCGCTTCGGTGGGCGAGCAGTACTTC,CATSDFIGASVGEQYF,TRBV24-1,many,-,TRBJ2-7
TGCGCCAGCAGCGCTGAAGGGACAGTTCTCTATGGCTACACCTTC,CASSAEGTVLYGYTF,TRBV5-1,many,TRBD1,TRBJ1-2
TGTGCCATCAGCGTCGGGTACGAGCAGTACTTC,CAISVGYEQYF,TRBV10-3,many,-,TRBJ2-7
TGTGCCAGCAGCTTAGATGCCGGGACAGGGGTCTATGGCTACACCTTC,CASSLDAGTGVYGYTF,TRBV11-2,many,TRBD1,TRBJ1-2
TGTGCCAGCAGCGTAGAGGGCAGTTCTATGTACTACGAGCAGTACTTC,CASSVEGSSMYYEQYF,TRBV9,once,-,TRBJ2-7
TGTGCCACCAGTCAAGAACTAGCAACCCCAGATACGCAGTATTTT,CATSQELATPDTQYF,TRBV24-1,many,-,TRBJ2-3
TGTGCCAGCAGTTACTCTAGGCATAACACTGAAGCTTTCTTT,CASSYSRHNTEAFF,TRBV6-5,-,-,TRBJ1-1
TGTGCCAGCAGCCACGACTGGACGGGGGACACTGAAGCTTTCTTT,CASSHDWTGDTEAFF,TRBV3-1,-,-,TRBJ1-1
TGTGCCAGCAGCTCACCGGGACTAGCGGGAAATGAGCAGTTCTTC,CASSSPGLAGNEQFF,TRBV7-3,many,TRBD2,TRBJ2-1
TGCAGTGCCACAGGGGGCGCTAGGAGGGTCACTGAAGCTTTCTTT,CSATGGARRVTEAFF,TRBV20-1,few,TRBD1,TRBJ1-1
TGCGCCAGCAGCTCTAATAGCAATCAGCCCCAGCATTTT,CASSSNSNQPQHF,TRBV10-2,many,-,TRBJ1-5
TGCGCCAGCAGTGAGTCGGTTAGCGGAGGTGGCTACACCTTC,CASSESVSGGGYTF,TRBV10-1,-,-,TRBJ1-2
TGCAGTGCCCAAGACCGGAGGGCGAGCAATCAGCCCCAGCATTTT,CSAQDRRASNQPQHF,TRBV20-1,-,-,TRBJ1-5
TGTGCCAGCAGCTTAGGGAGCAATGAGCAGTTCTTC,CASSLGSNEQFF,TRBV7-9,many,-,TRBJ2-1
TGTGCCAGCAGTCCCCTCGGAGAGCAGTACTTC,CASSPLGEQYF,TRBV6-1,many,-,TRBJ2-7
TGTGCCACCAGCAGCTACAAAAGGGGGCCCCAGCCCCAGCATTTT,CATSSYKRGPQPQHF,TRBV15,few,TRBD1,TRBJ1-5
TGTGCCAGCACAACGGCGAGTACCACCTACGAGCAGTACTTC,CASTTASTTYEQYF,TRBV28,many,-,TRBJ2-7
TGCAGCGTCCAGGGACCGATATTCACCGGGGAGCTGTTTTTT,CSVQGPIFTGELFF,TRBV29-1,few,-,TRBJ2-2
TGCGCCAGCAGCCCGGGACCGAGCTCAGACTATGGCTACACCTTC,CASSPGPSSDYGYTF,TRBV5-1,-,-,TRBJ1-2
TGTGCCAGCAGTTTTCGCAGGGCCGAGCAGTACTTC,CASSFRRAEQYF,TRBV28,many,-,TRBJ2-7
TGTGCCAGCAGTCCACCAGCGGGAGTGGAGACCCAGTACTTC,CASSPPAGVETQYF,TRBV12-3/TRBV12-4,many,TRBD2,TRBJ2-5
TGCGCCAGCAGCTTCTTACCCGGACAGGGACGGAGTGAAAAACTGTTTTTT,CASSFLPGQGRSEKLFF,TRBV5-1,many,TRBD1,TRBJ1-4
TGTGCCAGCTCACCACCTTACAGGGTAATGAAGGGCTACACCTTC,CASSPPYRVMKGYTF,TRBV18,many,-,TRBJ1-2
TGTGCCAGCAGCTCCGGGACAGGGTACCGGGAGCTGTTTTTT,CASSSGTGYRELFF,TRBV11-2,many,TRBD1,TRBJ2-2
TGTGCCAGTAGGGGGGGGGCTGGTCGTACTCATCAGCCCCAGCATTTT,CASRGGAGRTHQPQHF,TRBV19,-,-,TRBJ1-5
TGTGCCAGCAAGGCCCGGGGGAACGCTGAAGCTTTCTTT,CASKARGNAEAFF,TRBV27,few,-,TRBJ1-1
TGCGCCAGCAGCTCCGTAGTAGCGGGAGTAGGGGAGACCCAGTACTTC,CASSSVVAGVGETQYF,TRBV5-1,-,TRBD2,TRBJ2-5